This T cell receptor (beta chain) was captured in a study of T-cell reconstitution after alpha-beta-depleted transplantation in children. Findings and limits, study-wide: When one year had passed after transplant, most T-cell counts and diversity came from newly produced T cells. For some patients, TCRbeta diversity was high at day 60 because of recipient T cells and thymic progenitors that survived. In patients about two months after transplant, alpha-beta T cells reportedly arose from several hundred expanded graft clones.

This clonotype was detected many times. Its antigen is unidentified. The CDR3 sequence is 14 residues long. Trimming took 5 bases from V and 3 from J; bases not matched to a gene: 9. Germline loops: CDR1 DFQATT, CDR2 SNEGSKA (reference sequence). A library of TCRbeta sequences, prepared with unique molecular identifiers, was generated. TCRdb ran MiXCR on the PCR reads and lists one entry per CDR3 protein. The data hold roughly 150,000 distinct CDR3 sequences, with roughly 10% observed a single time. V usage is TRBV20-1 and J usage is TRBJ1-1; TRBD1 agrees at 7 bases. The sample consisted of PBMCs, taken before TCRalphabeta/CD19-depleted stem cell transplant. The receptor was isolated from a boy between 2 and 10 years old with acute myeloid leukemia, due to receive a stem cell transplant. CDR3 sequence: CSAPRQGWDTEAFF. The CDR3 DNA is TGCAGTGCTCCCAGACAGGGCTGGGACACTGAAGCTTTCTTT.